This entry features one T cell receptor (beta chain) sequence. Sequencing templates came from extracted RNA that was reverse transcribed into cDNA. The repertoire was sequenced with immunoSEQ multiplex PCR; TCRdb's copy has only in-frame clones and lacks some. The data hold 100,000 to 150,000 clones, with roughly 61% observed a single time. This specimen belongs to a study of CD8+ T cells in alopecia areata. About the research overall: Among treated patients, oral tofacitinib was administered at 5 to 10 mg twice daily. The duration of tofacitinib was 6 to 18 months, with 6 months off drug afterward.

V lost 0 bases, J lost 6 bases, and 12 bases lay in between. Germline V CDR1 and CDR2: LNHNV, YYDKDF (reference sequence). This CDR3 spans 14 amino acids. Sequenced material: CD4+ T cells sorted from blood, taken at week 0. The V and J genes are TRBV15 and TRBJ2-7, with D possibly matching TRBD1 (5 bases). The source of this sequence is a human donor with alopecia areata. CDR3 protein: CATSRDSRAPEQYF. CDR3 coding DNA: TGTGCCACCAGCAGAGATAGCAGGGCACCCGAGCAGTACTTC. Based on the CDR3 plus reference TRBV15 and TRBJ2-7, the full variable domain is DAMVIQNPRYQVTQFGKPVTLSCSQTLNHNVMYWYQQKSSQAPKLLFHYYDKDFNNEADTPDNFQSRRPNTSFCFLDIRSPGLGDTAMYLCATSRDSRAPEQYFGPGTRLTVT.